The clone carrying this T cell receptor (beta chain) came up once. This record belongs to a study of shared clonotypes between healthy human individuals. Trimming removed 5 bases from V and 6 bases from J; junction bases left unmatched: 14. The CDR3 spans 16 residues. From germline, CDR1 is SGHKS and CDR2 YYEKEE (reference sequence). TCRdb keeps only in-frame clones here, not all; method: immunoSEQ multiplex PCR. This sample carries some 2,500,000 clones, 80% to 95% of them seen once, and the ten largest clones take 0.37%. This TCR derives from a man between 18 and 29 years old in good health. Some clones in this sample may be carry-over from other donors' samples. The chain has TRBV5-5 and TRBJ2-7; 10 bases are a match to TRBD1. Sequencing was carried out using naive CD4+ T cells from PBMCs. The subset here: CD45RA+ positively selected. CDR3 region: CASSPAAGQGIPEQYF. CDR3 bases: TGTGCCAGCAGTCCGGCAGCGGGACAGGGGATCCCCGAGCAGTACTTC.